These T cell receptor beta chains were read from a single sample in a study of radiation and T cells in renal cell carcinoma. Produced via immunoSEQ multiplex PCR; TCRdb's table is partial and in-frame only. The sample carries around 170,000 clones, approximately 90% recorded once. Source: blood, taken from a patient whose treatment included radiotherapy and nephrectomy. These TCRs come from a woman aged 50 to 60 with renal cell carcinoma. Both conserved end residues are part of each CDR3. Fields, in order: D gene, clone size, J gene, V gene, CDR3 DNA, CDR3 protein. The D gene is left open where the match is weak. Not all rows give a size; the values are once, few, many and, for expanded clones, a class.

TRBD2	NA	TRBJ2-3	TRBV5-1	TGCGCCAGCAGCTCGGGACTAGCGGGAAGCACAGATACGCAGTATTTT	CASSSGLAGSTDTQYF
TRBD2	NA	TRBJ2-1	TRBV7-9	TGTGCCAGCAGCTCAGGGACTAGCGGGGCTCGGTCCTACAATGAGCAGTTCTTC	CASSSGTSGARSYNEQFF
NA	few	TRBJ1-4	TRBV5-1	TGCGCCAGCAGCTTGGCCGGGGGCGAAAAACTGTTTTTT	CASSLAGGEKLFF
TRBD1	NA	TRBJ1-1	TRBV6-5	TGTGCCAGCAGATTACAGGGGGGGAACACTGAAGCTTTCTTT	CASRLQGGNTEAFF
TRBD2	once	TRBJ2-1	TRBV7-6	TGTGCCAGCAGCGGAGGGACTAGCGGGGGCAATGAGCAGTTCTTC	CASSGGTSGGNEQFF
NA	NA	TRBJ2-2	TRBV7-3	TGTGCCAGCAGCTTACTGGGCCTTCCCGGGGGCGGGGAGCTGTTTTTT	CASSLLGLPGGGELFF
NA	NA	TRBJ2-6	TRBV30	TGTGCCTGGAGTCCCACCGGGACTGGGGCCAACGTCCTGACTTTC	CAWSPTGTGANVLTF
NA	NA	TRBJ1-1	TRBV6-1	TGTGCCAGCGAAAATGGGGTTAGGGCTGCCACTGAAGCTTTCTTT	CASENGVRAATEAFF
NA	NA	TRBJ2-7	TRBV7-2	TGTGCCAGCAGCGAAACGAGGGGGGTTTACGAGCAGTACTTC	CASSETRGVYEQYF
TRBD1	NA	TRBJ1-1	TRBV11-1	TGTGCCAGCAGCTTAGGGCAGGGGGCAAGCTCGGCCACTGAAGCTTTCTTT	CASSLGQGASSATEAFF
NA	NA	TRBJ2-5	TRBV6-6	TGTGCCAGCAGTCCCGGCGAGACCCAGTACTTC	CASSPGETQYF
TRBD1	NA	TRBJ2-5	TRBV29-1	TGCAGCGTCGCAGACAGGGGGAATGGAGAGACCCAGTACTTC	CSVADRGNGETQYF
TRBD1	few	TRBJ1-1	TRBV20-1	TGCAGTGCTCGGGAACACAGGGGGGCTTTCTTT	CSAREHRGAFF
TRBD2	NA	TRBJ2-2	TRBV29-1	TGCAGCACGGGACTAGCCGGTTCCACCGGGGAGCTGTTTTTT	CSTGLAGSTGELFF
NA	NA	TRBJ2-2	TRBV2	TGTGCCAGCAGTCGGCAGGGGACCCGCACCGGGGAGCTGTTTTTT	CASSRQGTRTGELFF
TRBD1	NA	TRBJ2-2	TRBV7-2	TGTGCCAGCAGCGTCAGGGGGACCGGGGAGCTGTTTTTT	CASSVRGTGELFF
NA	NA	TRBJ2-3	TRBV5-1	TGCGCCAGCAGCCCCCCCGGGGCAGGGAGTACAGATACGCAGTATTTT	CASSPPGAGSTDTQYF
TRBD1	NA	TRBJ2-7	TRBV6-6	TGTGCCAGCACCGACTCTCCAGGGGGCGCGGACGAGCAGTACTTC	CASTDSPGGADEQYF
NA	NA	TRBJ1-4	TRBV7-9	TGTGCCAGCAGCGAAACTGGGCGGGAAAGTGAAAAACTGTTTTTT	CASSETGRESEKLFF
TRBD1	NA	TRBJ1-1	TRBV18	TGTGCCAGCTCGCTTCAGGGGGAGGGCACTGAAGCTTTCTTT	CASSLQGEGTEAFF
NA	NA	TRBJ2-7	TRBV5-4	TGTGCCAGCAGCTTGGGGGGCCTAGCCTACGAGCAGTACTTC	CASSLGGLAYEQYF
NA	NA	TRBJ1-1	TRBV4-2	TGTGCCAGCAGCCAAGTGAGGAGAAACACTGAAGCTTTCTTT	CASSQVRRNTEAFF
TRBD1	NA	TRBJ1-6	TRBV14	TGTGCCAGCAGCCCGGACAGGGGATTGATATCACCCCTCCACTTT	CASSPDRGLISPLHF
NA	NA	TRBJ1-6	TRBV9	TGTGCCAGCAGCGTAGACGCGTTCGGTTCACCCCTCCACTTT	CASSVDAFGSPLHF